This T cell receptor (beta chain) was documented in a study of graft-versus-host responses after intestinal transplantation. This CDR3 contains 16 residues. In germline, CDR1 is MDHEN, CDR2 SYDVKM. The germline V and J ends were trimmed by 5 bases and 0 bases, with 16 bases remaining between them. Sequenced by immunoSEQ multiplex PCR; TCRdb stores in-frame clones only, minus some. Of 86,000 or so clones in the sample, 75% to 95% were seen once. Regarding this clone: Its antigen remains unidentified.

This TCR came from a human donor who received an intestinal transplant. The chain uses TRBV28 and TRBJ1-2; D perhaps matches TRBD1 (5 bases). Source: unstimulated CD8+ T cells sorted from spleen or lymph node cells, taken before intestinal transplant. Written as DNA, the CDR3 is TGTGCCAGCAGTAACCCCCACAGGAAAGCTAACTATGGCTACACCTTC. Translating gives CASSNPHRKANYGYTF.